This entry features one T cell receptor (beta chain) sequence. Its target is unknown. This entry comes from a study of long-term antiretroviral therapy in people with HIV. Study at large: Of all samples, the earliest predate the 2015 immediate-ART recommendation by about a decade.

Assay version v3.0 of immunoSEQ was used, and it was run at survey level. Profiled with immunoSEQ multiplex PCR; TCRdb holds only in-frame clones, not every one. The sample has about 18,000 clones; 95% are singletons. Overall study findings and caveats: Clones that had undergone expansion before ART prevailed in the repertoire throughout all time points.

The sample in question was unsorted PBMCs, obtained approximately 11 years after starting antiretroviral therapy. The TCR was taken from a man aged 30 to 45 with HIV.

The DNA for the CDR3 is TGTGCCAGCTCACCACTCCCGCAACAGGGGGACAACACAGATACGCAGTATTTT. It yields the protein CASSPLPQQGDNTDTQYF. The chain recombines TRBV18 with TRBJ2-3; 8 bases are shared with TRBD1. CDR3 length equals 18 residues. CDR1 KGHSH and CDR2 LQKENI come from the germline V gene. Unmatched junction bases numbered 11, after V lost 1 base and J lost 2 bases.